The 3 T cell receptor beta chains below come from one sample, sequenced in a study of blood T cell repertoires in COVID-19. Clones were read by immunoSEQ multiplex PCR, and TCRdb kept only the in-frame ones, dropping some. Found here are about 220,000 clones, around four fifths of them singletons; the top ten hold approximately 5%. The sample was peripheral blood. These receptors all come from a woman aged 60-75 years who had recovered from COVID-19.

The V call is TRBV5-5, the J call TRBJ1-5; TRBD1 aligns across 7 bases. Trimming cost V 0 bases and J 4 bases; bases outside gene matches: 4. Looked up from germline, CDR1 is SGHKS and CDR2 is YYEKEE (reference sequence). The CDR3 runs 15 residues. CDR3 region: CASSLGAQGNQPQHF. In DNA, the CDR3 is TGTGCCAGCAGCTTGGGAGCACAGGGGAATCAGCCCCAGCATTTT. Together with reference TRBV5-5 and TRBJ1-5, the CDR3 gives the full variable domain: DAGVTQSPTHLIKTRGQQVTLRCSPISGHKSVSWYQQVLGQGPQFIFQYYEKEERGRGNFPDRFSARQFPNYSSELNVNALLLGDSALYLCASSLGAQGNQPQHFGDGTRLSIL.

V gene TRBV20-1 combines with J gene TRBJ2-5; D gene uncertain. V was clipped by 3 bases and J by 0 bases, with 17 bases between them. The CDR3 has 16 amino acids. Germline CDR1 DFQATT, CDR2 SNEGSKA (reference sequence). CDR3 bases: TGCAGTGCTAGTGAATGGCGGTTCGCGTACCAAGAGACCCAGTACTTC. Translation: CSASEWRFAYQETQYF.

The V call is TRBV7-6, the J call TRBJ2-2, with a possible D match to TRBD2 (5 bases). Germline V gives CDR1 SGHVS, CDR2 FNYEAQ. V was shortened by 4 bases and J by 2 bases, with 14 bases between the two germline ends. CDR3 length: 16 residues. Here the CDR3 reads CASSSPTRLNTGELFF. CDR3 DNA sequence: TGTGCCAGCAGCTCCCCCACTAGATTAAACACCGGGGAGCTGTTTTTT.